One sample yielded the 23 T cell receptor beta chains listed below, sequenced in a study of OX40 agonist ivuxolimab in advanced cancers. Produced via immunoSEQ multiplex PCR; TCRdb's table is partial and in-frame only. The data contain some 59,000 clones, 87% of them seen just once; the ten biggest clones take up 16%. The source was CD4+ or CD8+ T cells sorted from blood, collected in a trial of the OX40 agonist ivuxolimab. These receptors were taken from an adult with an advanced solid tumor such as melanoma, head and neck, liver or kidney cancer.

V is TRBV7-3 and J is TRBJ2-5; 7 positions match TRBD1. The V segment lost 8 bases and the J segment 3 bases; nucleotides outside the gene matches: 0. The CDR3 covers 11 residues. The V gene's germline CDR1 is SGHTA and CDR2 FQGTGA. This chain's CDR3 is CASGTEETQYF. DNA for the CDR3: TGTGCCAGCGGGACAGAAGAGACCCAGTACTTC.

The table lists this clone with a few counts. The rearrangement joins TRBV13 to TRBJ2-1, with 10 bases that match TRBD2. V was pared by 3 bases and J by 4 bases, with 6 bases of the junction left unmatched. From germline, CDR1 is PRHDT and CDR2 FYEKMQ (reference sequence). The CDR3 length is 16 residues. The CDR3, as DNA: TGTGCCAGCAGCTTGGTGCGGACTAGCGGATACAATGAGCAGTTCTTC. It codes for CASSLVRTSGYNEQFF.

This clone was observed once. The chain has TRBV28 and TRBJ2-5, with D possibly being TRBD1 (7 bases). Germline V lookup: CDR1 MDHEN, CDR2 SYDVKM. The CDR3 extends over 17 amino acids. Trimming left V 7 bases short and J 2 bases short, with 23 bases between. DNA for the CDR3: TGTGCCAGCACCTACCGGGCCAGGGGGACTCTACAAGAGACCCAGTACTTC. Protein product: CASTYRARGTLQETQYF.

This chain uses TRBV5-1 with TRBJ2-7; 12 bases agree with TRBD1. Germline assignment: CDR1 SGHRS and CDR2 YFSETQ. J was trimmed by 0 bases and V by 4 bases; bases with no gene match: 8. The CDR3 has 17 amino acids. CDR3 in amino acids: CASSRGTGGQNSYEQYF. CDR3 in DNA: TGCGCCAGCAGCCGCGGGACAGGGGGCCAAAACTCCTACGAGCAGTACTTC.

The V call is TRBV5-6, the J call TRBJ1-5; D not resolved. Germline V CDR1 and CDR2: SGHDT, YYEEEE. V was shortened by 4 bases and J by 5 bases, with 10 bases between the two germline ends. The CDR3 runs to 13 residues. The CDR3 nucleotides are TGTGCCAGCAGCCGACTGGGAGATCAGCCCCAGCATTTT. Translated, it gives CASSRLGDQPQHF.

The rearrangement uses TRBV15 and TRBJ1-1; D might be TRBD1 (5 bases). The length of the CDR3 is 17 residues. Germline V CDR1 and CDR2: LNHNV, YYDKDF (reference sequence). V was pared by 0 bases and J by 0 bases, with 14 bases between. CDR3 nucleotide sequence: TGTGCCACCAGCAGAGATCAAAAGGGGAGAATGAACACTGAAGCTTTCTTT. It translates to CATSRDQKGRMNTEAFF.

J is TRBJ2-1 and V is TRBV5-1, with 12 bases fitting TRBD2. V shed 3 bases and J 9 bases; nucleotides not matched to a gene: 10. Germline V CDR1 and CDR2: SGHRS, YFSETQ. The CDR3 loop spans 16 amino acids. DNA for the CDR3: TGCGCCAGCAGCTCGAGACTAGCGGGGGCCTTCGGTGAGCAGTTCTTC. It codes for CASSSRLAGAFGEQFF.

This sequence joins TRBV7-9 and TRBJ2-3, with TRBD2 matching over 12 bases. The CDR3 has 15 residues. V was pared by 3 bases and J by 3 bases, with 1 base of the junction left unmatched. From germline, CDR1 is SEHNR and CDR2 FQNEAQ (reference sequence). CDR3 amino acids: CASSLLAGGTDTQYF. Written as DNA, the CDR3 is TGTGCCAGCAGCTTGCTAGCGGGAGGGACAGATACGCAGTATTTT.

This sequence joins TRBV10-2 and TRBJ2-7; weak D call: TRBD2 (5 bases). Germline CDR1 is WSHSY and CDR2 is SAAADI. V lost 8 bases to trimming and J lost 2 bases, with 13 bases between them. The CDR3 covers 13 residues. The CDR3 bases are TGCGCCAGCCGAAGCGGAACTCCCTACGAGCAGTACTTC. Translating gives CASRSGTPYEQYF.

The J gene is TRBJ1-2, the V gene TRBV28, with TRBD1 matching over 9 bases. V lost 4 bases and J lost 7; bases outside the gene matches: 7. CDR3 length: 14 amino acids. Germline CDR1 and CDR2: MDHEN and SYDVKM. In DNA, the CDR3 is TGTGCCAGCAGTTCACCACAGGGGGCCTCTGGCTACACCTTC. This codes for CASSSPQGASGYTF.

The chain couples TRBV7-9 to TRBJ2-1; 7 bases match TRBD2. The CDR3 contains 15 residues. Per germline, CDR1 SEHNR and CDR2 FQNEAQ (reference sequence). V shed 3 bases, J shed 0 bases, and the junction held 2 bases outside the gene matches. CDR3 region: CASSFSGTSYNEQFF. CDR3 sequence (DNA): TGTGCCAGCAGCTTCAGCGGGACCTCCTACAATGAGCAGTTCTTC.

The CDR3 region is CASSRRTSGRAMGELFF. DNA for the CDR3: TGTGCCAGCAGTAGACGAACTAGCGGGAGGGCTATGGGGGAGCTGTTTTTT. The chain couples TRBV27 to TRBJ2-2; 13 bases are shared with TRBD2. CDR1 and CDR2 (germline): MNHEY, SMNVEV (reference sequence). Trimming removed 5 bases from V and 8 bases from J; junction bases left unmatched: 11. CDR3 length: 17 residues.

The chain couples TRBV19 to TRBJ2-3; D remains ambiguous. Trimming pared 5 bases from V and 0 bases from J, leaving 15 bases between. The CDR3 has 16 residues. Germline values: CDR1 LNHDA, CDR2 SQIVND (reference sequence). CDR3 sequence (DNA): TGTGCCAGTAGTCCAACAGCTAAATCTAGCACAGATACGCAGTATTTT. It is translated as CASSPTAKSSTDTQYF. Filled out from reference TRBV19 and TRBJ2-3, the complete variable domain reads DGGITQSPKYLFRKEGQNVTLSCEQNLNHDAMYWYRQDPGQGLRLIYYSQIVNDFQKGDIAEGYSVSREKKESFPLTVTSAQKNPTAFYLCASSPTAKSSTDTQYFGPGTRLTVL.

The J gene is TRBJ2-1, the V gene TRBV28; the match to TRBD2 covers 8 bases. CDR1 and CDR2 (germline): MDHEN, SYDVKM. The V gene end was trimmed by 5 bases and the J gene end by 2 bases; junction bases not matched to a gene: 5. The CDR3 spans 15 residues. The CDR3 DNA reads as TGTGCCAGCAGTCCCAGACTAGCGACCTACAATGAGCAGTTCTTC. Its translation: CASSPRLATYNEQFF.

About this clone: Other nucleotide sequences from this sample produce the same CDR3. The chain couples TRBV7-9 to TRBJ2-3; 9 nucleotides match TRBD1. V dropped 5 bases and J dropped 3; count of bases not matched to a gene: 3. The CDR3 runs 14 residues. Germline V gene lookup returns CDR1 SEHNR and CDR2 FQNEAQ (reference sequence). The CDR3 spells CASSLGTGTDTQYF. CDR3 bases: TGTGCCAGCAGCCTCGGGACAGGGACAGATACGCAGTATTTT.

The chain has TRBV5-1 and TRBJ1-1; D might be TRBD1 (5 bases). CDR1 is SGHRS, CDR2 YFSETQ, per germline. CDR3 length: 13 residues. V shed 4 bases and J shed 11 bases, with 18 bases lying between them. The CDR3 protein is CASSPGAGRWAFF. CDR3 nucleotides: TGCGCCAGCAGCCCTGGCGCAGGGAGATGGGCTTTCTTT.

CDR3 loop: CASSERRFVMDTEAFF. For the CDR3, the DNA is TGTGCCAGCAGTGAGCGCCGTTTCGTTATGGACACTGAAGCTTTCTTT. This chain links TRBV2 with TRBJ1-1; D remains unclear. Trimming removed 3 bases from V and 3 bases from J, with 17 bases in between. The CDR3 totals 16 residues. Germline lookup yields CDR1 SNHLY and CDR2 FYNNEI.

The gene calls are TRBV10-3 and TRBJ1-3; tentative D call: TRBD1 (6 bases). V was pared by 3 bases and J by 3 bases, with 12 bases between. Germline V gene data show CDR1 as ENHRY and CDR2 as SYGVKD. The CDR3 sequence is 15 residues long. The DNA of the CDR3 is TGTGCCATCAGTGATTTAAGGGACATTGGAAACACCATATATTTT. Its translation is CAISDLRDIGNTIYF.

Comments on this clone: The junction and the germline gene differ at one end; a read error may be behind it. This chain joins TRBV30 and TRBJ2-7; 7 bases agree with TRBD1. Germline assignment: CDR1 GTSNPN and CDR2 SVGIG (reference sequence). This CDR3 region has 11 residues. The CDR3 DNA follows: TGTGCCGGGGACAGTTCTTACGTGCAGTACTTC. Its translation is CAGDSSYVQYF.

Remarks on this clone: Other DNA sequences in the sample encode the same CDR3. The chain is built from TRBV11-3 and TRBJ2-1, with TRBD2 matching over 12 bases. Losses at the gene ends were 5 bases for V and 1 base for J; bases not matched to a gene: 3. There are 16 residues in the CDR3. From germline, CDR1 is SGHNT and CDR2 YENEEA. The CDR3 sequence: CASSTGLAGSYNEQFF. CDR3 in DNA: TGTGCCAGCAGCACAGGACTAGCGGGATCCTACAATGAGCAGTTCTTC.

V is TRBV19 and J is TRBJ2-5; D gene ambiguous. The tail of the sequence fits TRBJ2-7 better, so the J call may be wrong. Germline CDR1 is LNHDA and CDR2 is SQIVND (reference sequence). This CDR3 contains 13 residues. CDR3: CACAPGSGYEQYF. The CDR3 nucleotides read TGTGCCTGCGCCCCGGGCTCTGGGTACGAGCAGTACTTC.

This clone came up once. The J gene is TRBJ1-5, the V gene TRBV9; weak D call: TRBD1 (6 bases). In germline, CDR1 is SGDLS, CDR2 YYNGEE. The CDR3 spans 18 residues. V was cut by 4 bases and J by 0 bases, with 20 bases left in between. CDR3 loop: CASSPEGVGAGSNQPQHF. CDR3 coding DNA: TGTGCCAGCAGCCCAGAGGGGGTCGGGGCGGGTAGCAATCAGCCCCAGCATTTT.

The CDR3 region is CASSSTSGGSYEQYF. In DNA, the CDR3 is TGTGCCAGCAGTTCGACTAGCGGGGGGAGCTACGAGCAGTACTTC. The V and J genes are TRBV28 and TRBJ2-7; 13 nucleotides line up with TRBD2. The trim removed 4 bases at V and 3 bases at J, leaving 3 bases unmatched. Germline V gives CDR1 MDHEN, CDR2 SYDVKM. The CDR3 extends over 15 amino acids.